This is a list of T cell receptor beta chains from one sample in a study of control samples from healthy donors and cancer patients. Produced via immunoSEQ multiplex PCR; TCRdb's table is partial and in-frame only. The sample records about 51,000 clones, roughly nine tenths being singletons. The sequencing input was PBMCs. Every receptor here comes from a man aged 40-50 years with colorectal cancer. CDR3s include the opening cysteine and the closing phenylalanine or tryptophan. Each record gives: D gene, J gene, V gene, clone size, CDR3 protein, CDR3 DNA. A D gene is named only where the DNA matches it firmly. Clone size is shown for a subset of rows, as once, few, many or a class of expanded clone.

d_call: -; j_call: TRBJ1-2; v_call: TRBV5-1; clone_size: -; cdr3_aa: CASSLDGNNYGYTF; cdr3_nt: TGCGCCAGCAGCTTGGACGGGAACAACTATGGCTACACCTTC
d_call: -; j_call: TRBJ2-5; v_call: TRBV30; clone_size: once; cdr3_aa: CAWSARETQYF; cdr3_nt: TGTGCCTGGAGTGCGCGGGAGACCCAGTACTTC
d_call: -; j_call: TRBJ1-1; v_call: TRBV7-2; clone_size: -; cdr3_aa: CASSLEWGRFGEAFF; cdr3_nt: TGTGCCAGCAGCTTAGAGTGGGGGCGATTTGGTGAAGCTTTCTTT
d_call: TRBD1; j_call: TRBJ2-1; v_call: TRBV30; clone_size: -; cdr3_aa: CAWSVTGTGRYNEQFF; cdr3_nt: TGTGCCTGGAGTGTAACCGGGACAGGGCGATACAATGAGCAGTTCTTC
d_call: TRBD2; j_call: TRBJ2-7; v_call: TRBV5-1; clone_size: -; cdr3_aa: CASSPESSGRRSYEQYF; cdr3_nt: TGCGCCAGCAGCCCAGAGTCTAGCGGGAGACGGTCCTACGAGCAGTACTTC
d_call: -; j_call: TRBJ2-7; v_call: TRBV20-1; clone_size: -; cdr3_aa: CSARGDYEQYF; cdr3_nt: TGCAGTGCTAGAGGAGACTACGAGCAGTACTTC
d_call: TRBD2; j_call: TRBJ2-1; v_call: TRBV24-1; clone_size: -; cdr3_aa: CATGGASGSYNEQFF; cdr3_nt: TGTGCCACGGGGGGGGCTAGCGGGAGCTACAATGAGCAGTTCTTC
d_call: -; j_call: TRBJ1-1; v_call: TRBV7-9; clone_size: -; cdr3_aa: CASSQRTEAFF; cdr3_nt: TGTGCCAGCAGCCAAAGGACTGAAGCTTTCTTT
d_call: -; j_call: TRBJ2-7; v_call: TRBV28; clone_size: -; cdr3_aa: CASRVSGGPRYEQYF; cdr3_nt: TGTGCCAGCAGAGTTTCGGGGGGCCCTCGCTACGAGCAGTACTTC
d_call: TRBD2; j_call: TRBJ2-7; v_call: TRBV10-3; clone_size: -; cdr3_aa: CAISPSGRAGLEQYF; cdr3_nt: TGTGCCATCAGCCCTAGCGGGAGGGCCGGATTAGAGCAGTACTTC
d_call: TRBD1; j_call: TRBJ2-2; v_call: TRBV18; clone_size: once; cdr3_aa: CASSQKQGENTGELFF; cdr3_nt: TGTGCCAGCTCACAAAAACAGGGGGAGAACACCGGGGAGCTGTTTTTT
d_call: TRBD2; j_call: TRBJ2-1; v_call: TRBV5-6; clone_size: -; cdr3_aa: CASSASRTSSYNEQFF; cdr3_nt: TGTGCCAGCAGCGCTTCAAGGACTAGCAGCTACAATGAGCAGTTCTTC